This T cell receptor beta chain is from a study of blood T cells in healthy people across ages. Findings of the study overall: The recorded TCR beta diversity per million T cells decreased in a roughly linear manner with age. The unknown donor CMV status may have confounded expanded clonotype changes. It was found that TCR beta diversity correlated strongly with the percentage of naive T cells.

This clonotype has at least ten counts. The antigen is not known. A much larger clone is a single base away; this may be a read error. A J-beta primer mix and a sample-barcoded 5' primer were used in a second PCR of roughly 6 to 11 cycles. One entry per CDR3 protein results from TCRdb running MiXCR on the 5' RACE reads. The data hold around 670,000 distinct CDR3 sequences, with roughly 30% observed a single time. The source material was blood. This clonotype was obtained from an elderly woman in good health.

CDR3: CATSRDRRSLNEQYF. In DNA form, the CDR3 reads TGTGCCACCAGCAGAGATCGCCGGTCACTCAATGAGCAGTACTTC. This chain connects TRBV15 to TRBJ2-5; D call uncertain. Trimming cost V 0 bases and J 11 bases, with 19 bases left between them. Per the germline V gene, CDR1 is LNHNV and CDR2 is YYDKDF (reference sequence). The CDR3 spans 15 residues. Looking up the rest from reference TRBV15 and TRBJ2-5 gives the full variable domain: DAMVIQNPRYQVTQFGKPVTLSCSQTLNHNVMYWYQQKSSQAPKLLFHYYDKDFNNEADTPDNFQSRRPNTSFCFLDIRSPGLGDTAMYLCATSRDRRSLNEQYFGPGTRLLVL.